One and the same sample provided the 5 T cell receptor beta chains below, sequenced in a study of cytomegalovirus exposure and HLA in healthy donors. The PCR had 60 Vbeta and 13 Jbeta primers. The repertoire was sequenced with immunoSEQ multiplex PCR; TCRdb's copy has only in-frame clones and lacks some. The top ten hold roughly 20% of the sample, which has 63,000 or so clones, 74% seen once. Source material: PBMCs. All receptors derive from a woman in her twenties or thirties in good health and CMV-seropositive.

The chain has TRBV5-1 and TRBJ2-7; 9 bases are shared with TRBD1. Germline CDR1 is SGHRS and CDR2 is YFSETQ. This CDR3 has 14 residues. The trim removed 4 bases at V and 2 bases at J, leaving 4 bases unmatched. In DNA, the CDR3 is TGCGCCAGCAGCACTGGACAGGGGACCTACGAGCAGTACTTC. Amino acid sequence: CASSTGQGTYEQYF.

The CDR3 sequence is CASSVGGQGRGGTEAFF. CDR3 coding DNA: TGTGCCAGCAGCGTAGGGGGACAGGGACGAGGAGGGACTGAAGCTTTCTTT. The chain couples TRBV9 to TRBJ1-1; TRBD1 matches 9 bases. In germline, CDR1 is SGDLS, CDR2 YYNGEE. The trim removed 0 bases at V and 5 bases at J, leaving 11 bases unmatched. The CDR3 length is 17 residues.

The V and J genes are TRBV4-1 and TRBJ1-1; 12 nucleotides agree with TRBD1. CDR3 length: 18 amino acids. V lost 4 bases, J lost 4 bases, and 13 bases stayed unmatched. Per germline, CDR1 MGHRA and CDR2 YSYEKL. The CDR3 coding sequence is TGCGCCAGCAGCCTCTTCCTTGGGACAGGGGGCCGGGGCACTGAAGCTTTCTTT. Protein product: CASSLFLGTGGRGTEAFF.

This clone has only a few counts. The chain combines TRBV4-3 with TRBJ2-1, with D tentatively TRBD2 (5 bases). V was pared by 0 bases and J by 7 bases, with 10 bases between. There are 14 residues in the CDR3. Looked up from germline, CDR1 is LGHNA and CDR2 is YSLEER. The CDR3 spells CASSQDMRVNEQFF. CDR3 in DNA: TGCGCCAGCAGCCAAGATATGAGGGTAAATGAGCAGTTCTTC.

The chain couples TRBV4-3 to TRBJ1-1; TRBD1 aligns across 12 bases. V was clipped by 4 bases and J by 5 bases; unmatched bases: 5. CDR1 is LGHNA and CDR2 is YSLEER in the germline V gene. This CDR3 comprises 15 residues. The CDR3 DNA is TGCGCCAGCAGCCGGGGGACAGGGGGCGTAACTGAAGCTTTCTTT. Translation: CASSRGTGGVTEAFF.